This TCR beta chain was sequenced for a study of tumor-infiltrating lymphocytes in primary liver carcinoma. Study-level background: The patients included men and women who were aged 30 to 69 years.

The CDR3 is 16 amino acids. With V trimmed by 0 bases and J by 6 bases, 10 bases remained unmatched. Germline assignment: CDR1 SGHRS and CDR2 YFSETQ. Investigators took RNA and DNA out together from roughly 20-30 mg of unsorted bulk tissue. Surgical resection served as treatment for the primary liver carcinoma of these patients. Patients in the cohort were treatment-naive and living with chronic HBV infection. This clonotype was detected many times. Its specificity is unknown. Broader study findings: Top-250-clone fractions were significantly higher in tumors than in blood (p = 0.039).

Researchers generated TCR beta cDNA from about 460 ng of total RNA, relying on a constant-region primer. Investigators got TCR beta libraries out of three nested multiplex PCR rounds, done with slightly modified ARM-PCR. The study ran its first two PCR rounds for about 11 cycles each, using TRBV1-TRBV30 forward primers and a C-beta reverse primer. One entry per CDR3 protein, called by TCRdb with MiXCR from the multiplex PCR reads. Of roughly 120,000 distinct CDR3 sequences detected, around two thirds appear once; the ten largest clones hold 8.1%. The chain links TRBV5-1 to TRBJ1-1; the match to TRBD1 covers 8 bases. The sample consisted of tumor-adjacent normal liver tissue. The TCR sequence derives from a woman aged 60 to 75 with primary liver carcinoma and hepatitis B virus infection. The CDR3 protein is CASSLALDREAAEAFF. The CDR3 bases are TGCGCCAGCAGCTTGGCGTTGGACAGGGAGGCTGCTGAAGCTTTCTTT.